Ten or more counts support the clone carrying this TCR beta chain. No antigen is known for it. The data originate from a study of identical twins. No donor was unhealthy or non-Caucasian. Unique molecular identifiers were present on cDNA, and template switching added a universal primer site. TCRdb redid the calling of the 5' RACE reads with MiXCR, one entry per CDR3 protein. The sample carries about 430,000 distinct CDR3 sequences, around 20% recorded once. The CDR3 contains 14 residues. CDR1 DFQATT and CDR2 SNEGSKA come from the germline V gene (reference sequence). With 0 bases removed from V and 0 bases from J, the gap between germline ends came to 8 bases. Study-wide points: The more abundant beta clonotypes in cord blood had fewer insertions, and memory repertoires did not show this.

The TCR was taken from a man aged 50-59 years in good health. This chain links TRBV20-1 with TRBJ1-1, with D uncertain. What was sequenced was naive T cells sorted from blood. The CDR3 nucleotides read TGCAGTGCTAGAGATCGAATACTGAACACTGAAGCTTTCTTT. Its translation: CSARDRILNTEAFF.